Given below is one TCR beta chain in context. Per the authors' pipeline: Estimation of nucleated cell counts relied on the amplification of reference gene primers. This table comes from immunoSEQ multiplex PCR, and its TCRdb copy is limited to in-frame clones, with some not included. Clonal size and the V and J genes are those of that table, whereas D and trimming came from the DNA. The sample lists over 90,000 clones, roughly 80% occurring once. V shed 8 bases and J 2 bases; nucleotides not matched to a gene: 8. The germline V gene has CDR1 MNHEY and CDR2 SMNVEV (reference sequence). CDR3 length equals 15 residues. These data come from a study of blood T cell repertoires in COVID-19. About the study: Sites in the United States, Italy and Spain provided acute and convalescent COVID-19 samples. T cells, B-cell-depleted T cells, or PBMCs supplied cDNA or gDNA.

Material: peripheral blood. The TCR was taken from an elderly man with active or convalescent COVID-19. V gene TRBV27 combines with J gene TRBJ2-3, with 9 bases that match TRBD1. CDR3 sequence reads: CASLRGQGYTDTQYF. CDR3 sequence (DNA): TGTGCCAGCCTACGGGGACAGGGATACACAGATACGCAGTATTTT.